These 22 T cell receptor beta chains originate from one sample sequenced in a study of T cells in Graves' hyperthyroidism and ophthalmopathy. Amplified TCR beta CDR3 regions derived from RNA transcripts. First-round RT-PCR with HTBI primers amplified the TCR CDR3 region. TCRdb redid the calling of the multiplex PCR reads with MiXCR, one entry per CDR3 protein. The profile shows over 700,000 distinct CDR3 sequences, roughly a third of them singletons. Sequenced input: blood. Receptor source: a woman between 40 and 50 years old with Graves' hyperthyroidism.

J is TRBJ1-3 and V is TRBV28, with TRBD1 matching 8 bases. This CDR3 has 16 residues. CDR1 is MDHEN and CDR2 is SYDVKM in the germline V gene. V shed 1 base, J shed 1 base, and the junction held 3 bases outside the gene matches. CDR3: CASSLYTGGSGNTIYF. In nucleotides, the CDR3 is TGTGCCAGCAGTTTATATACAGGGGGATCTGGAAACACCATATATTTT.

This chain uses TRBV29-1 with TRBJ1-5; no clear D. The CDR3 runs 14 residues. V lost 8 bases to trimming and J lost 5 bases, with 19 bases between them. In germline, CDR1 is SQVTM, CDR2 ANQGSEA. The CDR3, as DNA: TGCAGCATTGCTTGGGCAGACGATCATCAGCCCCAGCATTTT. Translating gives CSIAWADDHQPQHF.

The sample holds many counts of this clonotype. The CDR3 protein is CASRVEGRDTEAFF. DNA for the CDR3: TGTGCCAGCAGAGTAGAGGGGAGGGACACTGAAGCTTTCTTT. The rearrangement uses TRBV12-3 or TRBV12-4 and TRBJ1-1, with D possibly matching TRBD1 (5 bases). V was trimmed by 6 bases and J by 3 bases, leaving 14 bases between them. The CDR3 is 14 amino acids.

The J gene is TRBJ2-7, the V gene TRBV29-1, with 9 bases that match TRBD1. Looked up from germline, CDR1 is SQVTM and CDR2 is ANQGSEA. This CDR3 contains 12 residues. As DNA, the CDR3 is TGCGGCACAGGGGGCGATAGTAACGAGCAGTACTTC. Translation: CGTGGDSNEQYF.

V and J are TRBV29-1 and TRBJ2-6; D gene unclear. This CDR3 is 16 amino acids long. Germline values: CDR1 SQVTM, CDR2 ANQGSEA. Trimming took off 5 bases at V and 0 bases at J, with 14 bases between the two ends. CDR3 sequence: CSVSAAPNSGANVLTF. CDR3 nucleotide sequence: TGCAGCGTTTCGGCAGCCCCTAACTCTGGGGCCAACGTCCTGACTTTC.

A few counts support this clonotype. The chain is built from TRBV6-5 and TRBJ1-2; TRBD1 is a possible D gene (6 bases). Germline-derived CDR1 and CDR2 are MNHEY and SVGAGI. Trimming left V 2 bases short and J 5 bases short, with 15 bases between. The CDR3 has 15 amino acids. DNA for the CDR3: TGTGCCAGCAGTTACGGCCGGGGGGCGGGGTATGGCTACACCTTC. Translation gives CASSYGRGAGYGYTF.

The genes are TRBV19 and TRBJ1-4; possible D gene TRBD1, 6 bases. CDR1 and CDR2 from the germline V gene are LNHDA and SQIVND (reference sequence). The CDR3 covers 15 residues. The V end was cut by 4 bases, the J end by 3 bases, with 12 bases between. CDR3 sequence reads: CASSNQGWANEKLFF. The CDR3 coding sequence is TGTGCCAGTAGTAATCAGGGGTGGGCTAATGAAAAACTGTTTTTT.

The chain couples TRBV12-3 or TRBV12-4 to TRBJ2-2; TRBD1 is a possible D gene (5 bases). The CDR3 is made up of 14 amino acids. Trimming removed 5 bases from V and 5 bases from J, with 12 bases in between. CDR3 region: CASSAFRETGELFF. The DNA for the CDR3 is TGTGCCAGCAGTGCCTTCAGGGAAACCGGGGAGCTGTTTTTT.

For this clonotype: This may be a read error: a much more frequent sequence differs by one nucleotide. DNA of the CDR3: TGTGCCAGCAGCCCCGGGAGGGGGATCGCAACTAATGAAAAACTGGTTTTT. This sequence encodes CASSPGRGIATNEKLVF. J is TRBJ1-4 and V is TRBV7-9; possibly TRBD1 for D (6 bases). CDR1 SEHNR and CDR2 FQNEAQ come from the germline V gene (reference sequence). CDR3 length equals 17 residues.

The V call is TRBV7-9, the J call TRBJ1-2, with 10 bases matching TRBD1. Losses at the gene ends were 5 bases for V and 6 bases for J; bases not matched to a gene: 9. The germline CDR1 and CDR2 sequences are SEHNR and FQNEAQ (reference sequence). The CDR3 is made up of 15 amino acids. CDR3 nucleotide sequence: TGTGCCAGCAGCCAAGGGTGGGACAGGGGTGATGGCTACACCTTC. Its protein is CASSQGWDRGDGYTF.

The rearrangement links TRBV5-4 to TRBJ1-5, with D possibly TRBD1 on 6 matching bases. Trimming took off 3 bases at V and 4 bases at J, with 17 bases between the two ends. CDR1 is SGHNT, CDR2 YYREEE, per germline (reference sequence). The CDR3 contains 16 residues. The CDR3 loop is CASSSQGQAGNQPQHF. CDR3 nucleotides: TGTGCCAGCAGCTCCCAGGGACAAGCAGGGAATCAGCCCCAGCATTTT.

The V and J genes are TRBV4-1 and TRBJ2-5; D unclear. The germline gives CDR1 MGHRA, CDR2 YSYEKL. V lost 1 base and J 1 base, leaving 10 bases between the germline ends. The CDR3 is 15 amino acids. CDR3 region: CASSQGFRAQETQYF. CDR3 nucleotides: TGCGCCAGCAGCCAAGGATTCAGAGCCCAAGAGACCCAGTACTTC.

As for this clonotype: A single base separates this from a much larger clone, so it may be a read error. The chain employs TRBV2 and TRBJ1-1; D call uncertain. Looked up from germline, CDR1 is SNHLY and CDR2 is FYNNEI. The CDR3 extends over 13 amino acids. V was pared by 4 bases and J by 1 base, with 7 bases between. CDR3 in amino acids: CASSGEENTEAFF. In nucleotides, the CDR3 is TGTGCCAGCAGTGGGGAGGAGAACACTGAAGCTTTCTTT.

This clonotype was seen more than once but under ten times. The chain recombines TRBV4-3 with TRBJ2-7; weak D call: TRBD2 (5 bases). Germline V gene lookup returns CDR1 LGHNA and CDR2 YSLEER. Trimming took off 0 bases at V and 6 bases at J, with 12 bases between the two ends. This CDR3 has 14 residues. CDR3 sequence: CASSQDLAGGEQYF. CDR3 DNA sequence: TGCGCCAGCAGCCAAGATCTGGCGGGCGGCGAGCAGTACTTC.

This sequence joins TRBV6-6 and TRBJ1-2, with D possibly TRBD1 on 5 matching bases. This CDR3 has 14 amino acids. CDR1 MNHNY and CDR2 SVGAGI come from the germline V gene (reference sequence). V was cut by 6 bases and J by 4 bases, with 15 bases left in between. The CDR3 DNA reads as TGTGCCAGCAGCGGAGGGGAAAAGGTCTATGGCTACACCTTC. Its translation: CASSGGEKVYGYTF.

The rearrangement uses TRBV2 and TRBJ1-1; no firm D call. Germline V CDR1 and CDR2: SNHLY, FYNNEI. This CDR3 region has 11 residues. The ends were cut back, 11 bases at V and 1 base at J, with 8 bases in the middle. CDR3 nucleotide sequence: TGTGCCGAGGCAGCGAACACTGAAGCTTTCTTT. Encoded protein: CAEAANTEAFF.

The CDR3 nucleotides are TGTGCCAGCAGCTTACTCACATACACATCGCCCCCCGGGGAGCTGTTTTTT. This gives the protein CASSLLTYTSPPGELFF. The genes are TRBV7-2 and TRBJ2-2; D is unclear. The CDR3 length is 17 residues. Germline V CDR1 and CDR2: SGHTA, FQGNSA. Trimming pared 2 bases from V and 6 bases from J, leaving 19 bases between.

This clonotype was seen many times. The CDR3 spells CASRIQGYQPQHF. DNA for the CDR3: TGTGCCAGCAGAATACAGGGATATCAGCCCCAGCATTTT. The chain has TRBV19 and TRBJ1-5; D is perhaps TRBD1 (6 bases). V lost 9 bases and J lost 5, with 14 bases in between. This CDR3 has 13 amino acids. The germline V gene encodes CDR1 LNHDA and CDR2 SQIVND (reference sequence).

Ten or more counts support this clonotype. The chain employs TRBV6-1 and TRBJ2-6; D remains ambiguous. Trimming removed 1 base at V and 0 bases at J, with 7 bases between. The length of the CDR3 is 16 residues. CDR1 MNHNS and CDR2 SASEGT come from the germline V gene. The CDR3 loop reads CASSEELYSGANVLTF. The CDR3 DNA reads TGTGCCAGCAGTGAAGAGCTCTACTCTGGGGCCAACGTCCTGACTTTC.

Comments on this clonotype: This may stem from a read error, because a much larger clone lies one nucleotide away. No conserved phenylalanine or tryptophan ends this CDR3, so it is likely a read error. V is TRBV5-1 and J is TRBJ1-1, with 9 bases aligning to TRBD1. This CDR3 contains 16 residues. Per the germline V gene, CDR1 is SGHRS and CDR2 is YFSETQ. The V and J ends lost 3 bases and 4 bases, in that order; junction bases with no gene match: 10. CDR3 sequence: CASSWDRDRVGTEAFL. CDR3 coding DNA: TGCGCCAGCAGCTGGGACCGGGACAGGGTTGGCACTGAAGCTTTCCTT.

This chain joins TRBV20-1 and TRBJ2-3, with 11 positions matching TRBD1. The V gene end was trimmed by 4 bases and the J gene end by 2 bases; junction bases not matched to a gene: 2. Germline CDR1 DFQATT, CDR2 SNEGSKA (reference sequence). The CDR3 extends over 14 amino acids. The CDR3: CSANGQGATDTQYF. The CDR3 region has the DNA TGCAGTGCTAATGGACAGGGGGCCACAGATACGCAGTATTTT.

Points on this clonotype: This may stem from a read error, because a much larger clone lies one nucleotide away. The rearrangement uses TRBV9 and TRBJ1-1, with a tentative D call TRBD1 (5 bases). The CDR3 sequence is 15 residues long. The germline V and J ends were trimmed by 0 bases and 2 bases, with 11 bases remaining between them. Germline CDR1 and CDR2: SGDLS and YYNGEE. The CDR3: CASSVVGAVNTEAFF. For the CDR3, the DNA is TGTGCCAGCAGCGTAGTAGGGGCAGTCAACACTGAAGCTTTCTTT.